A selection of T cell receptor beta chains follows, all from one sample in a study of T cell responses to AZD1222 COVID-19 vaccine. Sequencing used immunoSEQ multiplex PCR; TCRdb keeps in-frame clones, though not all of them. Among fewer than 200,000 clones, about 90% were seen once, and the ten largest hold around 2%. The material was peripheral blood, obtained on day 0 of AZD1222 vaccination. The source is an adult in good health. Each CDR3 is given with its conserved first and last residue. D genes are given only for firm matches. The size field is filled for only some rows; it gives once, few, many or a size class.

size	V	J	D	CDR3	DNA
-	TRBV10-2	TRBJ1-5	-	CASSEFGVNQPQHF	TGCGCCAGCAGTGAGTTTGGGGTCAATCAGCCCCAGCATTTT
-	TRBV9	TRBJ2-1	-	CASSVLGENEQFF	TGTGCCAGCAGCGTACTAGGAGAAAATGAGCAGTTCTTC
-	TRBV19	TRBJ2-5	TRBD2	CASSMGTSRAETQYF	TGTGCCAGTAGTATGGGGACTAGTCGGGCAGAGACCCAGTACTTC
-	TRBV27	TRBJ1-5	-	CASSYIGNQPQHF	TGTGCCAGCAGTTATATTGGCAATCAGCCCCAGCATTTT
-	TRBV5-4	TRBJ1-2	-	CASSYMRGFNSYGYTF	TGTGCCAGCAGTTATATGAGGGGGTTTAACTCCTATGGCTACACCTTC
-	TRBV19	TRBJ2-7	TRBD2	CASMTSGYEQYF	TGTGCCAGTATGACTAGCGGATACGAGCAGTACTTC
once	TRBV5-8	TRBJ1-2	-	CASSLEGYGYTF	TGTGCCAGCAGCTTAGAGGGGTACGGCTACACCTTC
-	TRBV11-2	TRBJ2-7	TRBD2	CASSLGTGGRSSYEQYF	TGTGCCAGCAGCTTAGGTACGGGCGGGAGAAGCTCCTACGAGCAGTACTTC
-	TRBV3-1/TRBV3-2	TRBJ1-5	-	CASSQDRWGAGNQPQHF	TGTGCCAGCAGCCAAGATAGGTGGGGGGCGGGCAATCAGCCCCAGCATTTT
-	TRBV7-9	TRBJ2-1	-	CASSSYYEQFF	TGTGCCAGCAGCTCCTATTATGAGCAGTTCTTC
-	TRBV27	TRBJ2-5	-	CASRQYQETQYF	TGTGCCAGCAGGCAGTACCAAGAGACCCAGTACTTC
-	TRBV6-5	TRBJ2-5	-	CASSYGGNQETQYF	TGTGCCAGCAGTTACGGAGGCAACCAAGAGACCCAGTACTTC
once	TRBV5-1	TRBJ1-3	TRBD1	CASSHRDRGSSGNTIYF	TGCGCCAGCAGCCACCGGGACAGGGGGTCCTCTGGAAACACCATATATTTT
once	TRBV5-6	TRBJ2-1	TRBD2	CASSFKGLAGAGNTEQFF	TGTGCCAGCAGCTTTAAGGGACTAGCGGGCGCGGGAAATACCGAGCAGTTCTTC
-	TRBV18	TRBJ1-1	-	CASSPSANTEAFF	TGTGCCAGCTCACCATCGGCCAACACTGAAGCTTTCTTT
once	TRBV30	TRBJ2-2	-	CAWNRLSAGELFF	TGTGCCTGGAACAGACTCTCAGCAGGGGAGCTGTTTTTT
-	TRBV6-5	TRBJ1-2	TRBD1	CASSPTGGPGYTF	TGTGCCAGCAGTCCAACAGGGGGACCTGGCTACACCTTC
-	TRBV7-9	TRBJ2-7	-	CASSLGSYEQYF	TGTGCCAGCAGCTTAGGATCCTACGAGCAGTACTTC
-	TRBV25-1	TRBJ2-3	-	CASRRATDTQYF	TGTGCCAGCCGTCGCGCCACAGATACGCAGTATTTT
-	TRBV28	TRBJ1-1	-	CASSLYGRENTEAFF	TGTGCCAGCAGTTTATATGGCAGGGAGAACACTGAAGCTTTCTTT
-	TRBV3-1/TRBV3-2	TRBJ1-1	-	CASSQDGRGTEAFF	TGTGCCAGCAGCCAAGATGGCAGGGGCACTGAAGCTTTCTTT
few	TRBV18	TRBJ1-1	-	CASSPYEGEAFF	TGTGCCAGCTCACCATACGAGGGAGAAGCTTTCTTT